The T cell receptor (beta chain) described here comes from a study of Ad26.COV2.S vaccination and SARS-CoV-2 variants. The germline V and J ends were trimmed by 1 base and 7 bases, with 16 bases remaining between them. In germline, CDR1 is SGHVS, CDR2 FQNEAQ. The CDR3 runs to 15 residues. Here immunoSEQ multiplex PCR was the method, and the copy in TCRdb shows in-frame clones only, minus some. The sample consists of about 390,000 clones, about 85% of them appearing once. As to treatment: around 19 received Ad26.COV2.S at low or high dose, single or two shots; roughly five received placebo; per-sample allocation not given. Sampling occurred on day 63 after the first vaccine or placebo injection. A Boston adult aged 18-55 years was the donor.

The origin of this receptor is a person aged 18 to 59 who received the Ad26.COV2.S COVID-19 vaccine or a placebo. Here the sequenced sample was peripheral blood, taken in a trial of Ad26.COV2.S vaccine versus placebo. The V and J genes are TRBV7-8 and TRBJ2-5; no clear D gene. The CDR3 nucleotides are TGTGCCAGCAGCTTAGGGTCGGAGACGCGCGGGACCCAGTACTTC. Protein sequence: CASSLGSETRGTQYF.